The rows below give T cell receptor beta chains drawn from one sample of a study of radiotherapy plus CTLA-4 blockade in lung cancer. Sequenced by immunoSEQ multiplex PCR; TCRdb stores in-frame clones only, minus some. The table has about 49,000 clones, approximately 81% seen once. Source: peripheral blood, taken from a patient treated with radiotherapy plus ipilimumab. The receptors were sampled from a human donor with non-small cell lung cancer whose response to radiotherapy plus ipilimumab could not be evaluated. Each CDR3 is given with its conserved first and last residue. D genes are given only for firm matches. Rows give clone size only sometimes, using once, few, many, or a class for an expanded clone.

clone size | J gene | V gene | D gene | CDR3 protein | CDR3 DNA
NA | TRBJ1-2 | TRBV20-1 | TRBD1 | CSVRTGGGYTF | TGCAGTGTAAGGACAGGGGGTGGCTACACCTTC
NA | TRBJ2-3 | TRBV28 | NA | CASSSTPQGSDTQYF | TGTGCCAGCAGTTCCACACCACAGGGTTCAGATACGCAGTATTTT
NA | TRBJ1-5 | TRBV30 | TRBD1 | CAWKRTGNREPQHF | TGTGCCTGGAAGCGGACAGGGAATCGTGAGCCCCAGCATTTT
NA | TRBJ2-3 | TRBV4-3 | NA | CASSQVWSGTDTQYF | TGCGCCAGCAGCCAAGTCTGGAGCGGCACAGATACGCAGTATTTT
NA | TRBJ2-1 | TRBV15 | TRBD2 | CATSRDLAGGTYNEQFF | TGTGCCACCAGCAGAGACCTAGCGGGAGGGACCTACAATGAGCAGTTCTTC
few | TRBJ1-2 | TRBV4-1 | TRBD1 | CASSQGDRGQTGYTF | TGCGCCAGCAGCCAAGGTGACAGGGGGCAAACTGGCTACACCTTC
NA | TRBJ2-7 | TRBV7-8 | NA | CASSSDSLYEQYF | TGTGCCAGCAGCTCGGACAGCCTCTACGAGCAGTACTTC
NA | TRBJ2-7 | TRBV10-3 | NA | CAIRGASGQGYSYEQYF | TGTGCCATCAGGGGGGCTAGCGGCCAAGGTTACTCCTACGAGCAGTACTTC
NA | TRBJ1-2 | TRBV7-2 | TRBD1 | CASRHGQGYGYTF | TGTGCCAGCAGACACGGACAGGGCTATGGCTACACCTTC
NA | TRBJ1-6 | TRBV28 | TRBD1 | CASSIGTGTRDSPLHF | TGTGCCAGCAGTATAGGGACAGGGACAAGGGATTCACCCCTCCACTTT
NA | TRBJ2-1 | TRBV4-3 | NA | CASSQEAASIYNEQFF | TGCGCCAGCAGCCAAGAGGCGGCTAGCATATACAATGAGCAGTTCTTC
NA | TRBJ2-3 | TRBV4-2 | TRBD2 | CASSPGTSGSSTDTQYF | TGTGCCAGCAGCCCCGGGACTAGCGGGTCTAGCACAGATACGCAGTATTTT
few | TRBJ1-1 | TRBV11-3 | NA | CASSLKGVGTEAFF | TGTGCCAGCAGCTTAAAAGGGGTTGGCACTGAAGCTTTCTTT
NA | TRBJ1-1 | TRBV7-9 | NA | CASSFQGSGTEAFF | TGTGCCAGCAGCTTCCAGGGAAGTGGCACTGAAGCTTTCTTT
NA | TRBJ2-1 | TRBV5-4 | TRBD2 | CASSPLTSGYNEQFF | TGTGCCAGCAGCCCCTTAACTAGCGGATACAATGAGCAGTTCTTC
once | TRBJ1-2 | TRBV6-6 | NA | CASSYSLSQGYGYTF | TGTGCCAGCAGTTACTCATTATCTCAGGGCTATGGCTACACCTTC
NA | TRBJ2-1 | TRBV18 | TRBD2 | CASSPTFDGRGDEQFF | TGTGCCAGCTCACCTACGTTCGACGGGAGGGGGGATGAGCAGTTCTTC
NA | TRBJ2-5 | TRBV19 | TRBD1 | CASRGLHRGQETQYF | TGTGCCAGTAGGGGCCTGCACAGGGGACAAGAGACCCAGTACTTC
NA | TRBJ2-1 | TRBV7-2 | TRBD2 | CASSFGPSGNYNEQFF | TGTGCCAGCAGCTTCGGCCCTAGCGGGAATTACAATGAGCAGTTCTTC
once | TRBJ1-5 | TRBV5-1 | TRBD1 | CASSPGQGSNQPQHF | TGCGCCAGCAGCCCGGGACAGGGGAGCAATCAGCCCCAGCATTTT
NA | TRBJ1-5 | TRBV28 | TRBD1 | CASKTGTVSQPQHF | TGTGCCAGCAAGACCGGGACAGTGAGTCAGCCCCAGCATTTT
once | TRBJ2-3 | TRBV11-3 | NA | CASSFADTQYF | TGTGCCAGCAGCTTCGCAGATACGCAGTATTTT
NA | TRBJ1-2 | TRBV15 | TRBD1 | CATRDRGGRGYTF | TGTGCCACCAGGGACAGGGGGGGAAGAGGCTACACCTTC
NA | TRBJ1-5 | TRBV6-1 | NA | CASMGVSNQPQHF | TGTGCCAGCATGGGAGTTAGCAATCAGCCCCAGCATTTT
NA | TRBJ2-7 | TRBV4-3 | TRBD1 | CASSPDRESYEQYF | TGCGCCAGCAGCCCCGACAGGGAATCCTACGAGCAGTACTTC
NA | TRBJ1-1 | TRBV10-3 | NA | CAISDMGRGNTEAFF | TGTGCCATCAGCGACATGGGCAGGGGTAACACTGAAGCTTTCTTT
NA | TRBJ2-3 | TRBV4-3 | NA | CASSQGLTDTQYF | TGCGCCAGCAGCCAAGGGCTCACAGATACGCAGTATTTT
NA | TRBJ2-7 | TRBV6-6 | NA | CASTSRGEQYF | TGTGCCAGCACCAGCAGGGGCGAGCAGTACTTC
NA | TRBJ2-7 | TRBV7-2 | TRBD1 | CASSWMGQGALGEEEQYF | TGTGCCAGCAGCTGGATGGGACAGGGGGCCCTCGGGGAGGAAGAGCAGTACTTC
NA | TRBJ2-6 | TRBV28 | NA | CASSSAFRQGLSGANVLTF | TGTGCCAGCAGTTCAGCCTTCAGGCAGGGATTGTCTGGGGCCAACGTCCTGACTTTC
NA | TRBJ1-2 | TRBV28 | TRBD1 | CASKLPPGTGVGGYTF | TGTGCCAGCAAACTTCCCCCGGGGACAGGGGTGGGCGGCTACACCTTC
NA | TRBJ2-1 | TRBV9 | TRBD2 | CASSPRPLAGGYNEQFF | TGTGCCAGCAGCCCACGACCCCTAGCGGGTGGCTACAATGAGCAGTTCTTC
NA | TRBJ1-3 | TRBV5-1 | NA | CASSTAPGDEGNTIYF | TGCGCCAGCAGCACCGCCCCAGGGGATGAAGGAAACACCATATATTTT
NA | TRBJ1-5 | TRBV7-2 | NA | CASSVTRNQPQHF | TGTGCCAGCAGCGTTACTCGGAATCAGCCCCAGCATTTT
once | TRBJ2-1 | TRBV5-5 | NA | CASSQIDRSYNEQFF | TGTGCCAGCAGCCAGATCGACAGGTCCTACAATGAGCAGTTCTTC
NA | TRBJ2-3 | TRBV19 | NA | CASSIGGSKTDTQYF | TGTGCCAGTAGTATTGGGGGGAGTAAGACAGATACGCAGTATTTT
NA | TRBJ1-2 | TRBV28 | TRBD1 | CASSSQTGNYGYTF | TGTGCCAGCAGTTCGCAGACAGGGAACTATGGCTACACCTTC
NA | TRBJ2-1 | TRBV7-2 | NA | CASSLGGELNEQFF | TGTGCCAGCAGCTTAGGGGGCGAGCTCAATGAGCAGTTCTTC
NA | TRBJ1-5 | TRBV19 | TRBD1 | CASSIWGTGNKQPQHF | TGTGCCAGTAGTATATGGGGGACAGGGAATAAGCAGCCCCAGCATTTT
NA | TRBJ2-7 | TRBV2 | NA | CASIRDTAYEQYF | TGTGCCAGTATCCGGGACACTGCCTACGAGCAGTACTTC
NA | TRBJ1-5 | TRBV18 | TRBD1 | CASSLIQGLDQPQHF | TGTGCCAGCTCACTAATACAGGGGCTAGATCAGCCCCAGCATTTT
once | TRBJ2-7 | TRBV19 | NA | CASSIRMGSHEQYF | TGTGCCAGTAGTATTCGCATGGGCTCCCACGAGCAGTACTTC
few | TRBJ1-1 | TRBV29-1 | NA | CSVEAAGRAFF | TGCAGCGTTGAAGCAGCGGGACGAGCTTTCTTT
NA | TRBJ1-5 | TRBV7-9 | NA | CASSPTGERVQPQHF | TGTGCCAGCAGCCCTACGGGGGAAAGAGTTCAGCCCCAGCATTTT
NA | TRBJ2-3 | TRBV9 | NA | CASSGRLDTQYF | TGTGCCAGCAGCGGGAGACTAGATACGCAGTATTTT
NA | TRBJ1-5 | TRBV7-2 | NA | CASSLESGKGNQPQHF | TGTGCCAGCAGCTTAGAATCCGGGAAGGGCAATCAGCCCCAGCATTTT